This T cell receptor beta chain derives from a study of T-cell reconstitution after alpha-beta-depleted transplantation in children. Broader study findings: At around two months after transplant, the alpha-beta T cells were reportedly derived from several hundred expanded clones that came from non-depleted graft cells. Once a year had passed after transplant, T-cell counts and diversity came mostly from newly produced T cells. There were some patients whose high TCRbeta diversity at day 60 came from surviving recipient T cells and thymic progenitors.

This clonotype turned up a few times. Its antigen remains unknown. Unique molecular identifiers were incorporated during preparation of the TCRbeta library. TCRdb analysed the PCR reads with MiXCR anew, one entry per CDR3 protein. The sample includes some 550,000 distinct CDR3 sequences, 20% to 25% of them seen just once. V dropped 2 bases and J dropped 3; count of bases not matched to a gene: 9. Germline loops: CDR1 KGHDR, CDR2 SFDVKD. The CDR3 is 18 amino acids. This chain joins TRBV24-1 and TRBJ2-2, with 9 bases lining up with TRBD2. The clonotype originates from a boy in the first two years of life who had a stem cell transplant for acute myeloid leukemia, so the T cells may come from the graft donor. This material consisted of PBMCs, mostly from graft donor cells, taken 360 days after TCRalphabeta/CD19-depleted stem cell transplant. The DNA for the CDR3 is TGTGCCACCAGTGATTGGGCTAGCGGGGAGTCCTACACCGGGGAGCTGTTTTTT. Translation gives CATSDWASGESYTGELFF.